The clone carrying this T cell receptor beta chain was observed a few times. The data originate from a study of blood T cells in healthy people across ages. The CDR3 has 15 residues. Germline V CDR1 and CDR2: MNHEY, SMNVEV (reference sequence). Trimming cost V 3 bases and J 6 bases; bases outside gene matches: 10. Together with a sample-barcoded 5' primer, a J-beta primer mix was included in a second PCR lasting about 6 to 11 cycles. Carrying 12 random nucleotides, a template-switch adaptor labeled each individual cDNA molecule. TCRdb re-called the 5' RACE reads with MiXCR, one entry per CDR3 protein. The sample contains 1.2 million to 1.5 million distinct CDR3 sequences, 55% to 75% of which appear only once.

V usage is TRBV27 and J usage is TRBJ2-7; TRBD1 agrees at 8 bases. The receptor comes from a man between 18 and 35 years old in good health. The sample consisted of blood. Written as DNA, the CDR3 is TGTGCCAGCAGTTTGTACGGACAGGGACCAGGCGAGCAGTACTTC. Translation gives CASSLYGQGPGEQYF.